These T cell receptor beta chains were read from a single sample in a study of cytomegalovirus exposure and HLA in healthy donors. Using immunoSEQ multiplex PCR, the repertoire was profiled, and TCRdb retains in-frame clones only, with some absent. Altogether approximately 100,000 clones are present, roughly 84% being singletons, with the ten largest covering 1.2%. The sequencing input was PBMCs. These receptor sequences come from a woman under 30 in good health and CMV-seronegative. Both conserved end residues are part of each CDR3. D genes are given only for firm matches. Part of the rows lack a size; the others show once, few, many or a class for expanded clones.

-	-	TRBV30	TRBJ2-3	TGTGCCTGGATGAGCGGCCACACAGATACGCAGTATTTT	CAWMSGHTDTQYF
-	-	TRBV7-2	TRBJ2-4	TGTGCCAGCAGCTTAGTAGGCCAGGGGGACTCCAAAAACATTCAGTACTTC	CASSLVGQGDSKNIQYF
TRBD2	-	TRBV6-4	TRBJ2-1	TGTGCCAGCAGTGAACCAGCGGGGGGATCCAATGAGCAGTTCTTC	CASSEPAGGSNEQFF
TRBD1	-	TRBV7-9	TRBJ1-1	TGTGCCAGCAGCTTAGAAGGGCCAGGGGGTTGGGAAACTGAAGCTTTCTTT	CASSLEGPGGWETEAFF
TRBD1	-	TRBV6-5	TRBJ2-1	TGTGCCAGCAGTAGGGACAGCAACAATGAGCAGTTCTTC	CASSRDSNNEQFF
-	-	TRBV6-1	TRBJ1-5	TGTGCCAGCAGTGTGAGGGACAATCAGCCCCAGCATTTT	CASSVRDNQPQHF
TRBD1	-	TRBV29-1	TRBJ1-1	TGCAGCGTTGAAAAGGGACAGGCCACTTTCTTT	CSVEKGQATFF
-	-	TRBV30	TRBJ1-4	TGTGCCTGGAGTCCCGACAGTCTTGGTGAAAAACTGTTTTTT	CAWSPDSLGEKLFF
TRBD2	few	TRBV6-5	TRBJ2-5	TGTGCCAGCAAAAACGCGGGAGGAGAGACCCAGTACTTC	CASKNAGGETQYF
TRBD2	-	TRBV7-9	TRBJ2-1	TGTTCCAGCACCAGCAATCGGGGGGGGGAGTTCTTC	CSSTSNRGGEFF
-	-	TRBV6-7	TRBJ1-1	TGTGCCAGCAGTTACCTTAGGGGGTGGAGGACTGGAGCTTTCTTT	CASSYLRGWRTGAFF
-	-	TRBV28	TRBJ2-7	TGTGCCACCCATGAGGGGGACGAGCAGTACTTC	CATHEGDEQYF
-	once	TRBV11-2	TRBJ1-4	TGTGCCAGCAGCCTCTTAGGTCAGGGGTATCGAACTAATGAAAAACTGTTTTTT	CASSLLGQGYRTNEKLFF
TRBD2	-	TRBV7-3	TRBJ2-1	TGTGCCAGCAGCTTAGCGGGAGAAAATGAGCAGTTCTTC	CASSLAGENEQFF
-	-	TRBV28	TRBJ1-2	TGTGCCAGCAATGTGTCTGAGAGGCCCTCTAACTATGGCTACACCTTC	CASNVSERPSNYGYTF
-	-	TRBV11-1	TRBJ2-7	TGTGCCAGCAGCTTACAGGGGTACGAGCAGTACTTC	CASSLQGYEQYF
-	-	TRBV4-3	TRBJ2-3	TGCGCCAGCAGCCAAGGTTCGGTCTTAAATACGCAGTATTTT	CASSQGSVLNTQYF
-	-	TRBV7-9	TRBJ1-6	TGTTCCAGCACCGTCACCGGAGGTGGGTATAATTCACCCCTCCACTTT	CSSTVTGGGYNSPLHF
TRBD2	-	TRBV28	TRBJ2-7	TGTGCCAGCATGGGGAGGGAAACCTACGAGCAGTACTTC	CASMGRETYEQYF
TRBD1	-	TRBV7-3	TRBJ1-2	TGTGCCAGCAGCTTGGCTGGACAGGGGGCGGATGGCTACACCTTC	CASSLAGQGADGYTF
-	-	TRBV28	TRBJ1-1	TGTGCCAGCAGTTCTCTTGACATCCCGAACACTGAAGCTTTCTTT	CASSSLDIPNTEAFF
-	-	TRBV15	TRBJ2-7	TGTGCCACCAGCAGAGATGGCAGGCAGGACGAGCAGTACTTC	CATSRDGRQDEQYF
TRBD2	-	TRBV27	TRBJ2-1	TGTGCCAGCAGTCCCGTAGCGGGAGTACGCTACAATGAGCAGTTCTTC	CASSPVAGVRYNEQFF
-	-	TRBV7-2	TRBJ2-1	TGTGCCAGCAGCTTTGGCAAGCTGGAGTCCTACAATGAGCAGTTCTTC	CASSFGKLESYNEQFF
TRBD2	-	TRBV7-9	TRBJ2-3	TGTGCCAGCAGCCCAGGGGGGGGGACTAGCGCGAAACTCACAGATACGCAGTATTTT	CASSPGGGTSAKLTDTQYF
-	-	TRBV7-8	TRBJ2-1	TGTGCCAGCAGCTTAGACAACTACAATGAGCAGTTCTTC	CASSLDNYNEQFF
-	-	TRBV6-1	TRBJ2-7	TGTGCCAGCAGTAGTGACAGCCCCTACGAGCAGTACTTC	CASSSDSPYEQYF
TRBD1	-	TRBV4-3	TRBJ1-2	TGCGCCAGCAGCCAAGAACCCTGGGACAGCTATGGCTACACCTTC	CASSQEPWDSYGYTF
TRBD1	once	TRBV27	TRBJ2-2	TGTGCCAGCAGAGACAGGGGAATCACCGGGGAGCTGTTTTTT	CASRDRGITGELFF
TRBD2	-	TRBV7-2	TRBJ2-1	TGTGCCAGCAGCGCCGAGCGGGGGATTGTCAATGAGCAGTTCTTC	CASSAERGIVNEQFF
TRBD1	-	TRBV5-6	TRBJ2-1	TGTGCCAGCAGCTTCACAGGGGGCAGCTCCTACAATGAGCAGTTCTTC	CASSFTGGSSYNEQFF
TRBD2	-	TRBV9	TRBJ2-1	TGTGCCAGCAGCCGGGATAGCGGGAGGTTTAGCGATGAGCAGTTCTTC	CASSRDSGRFSDEQFF
TRBD1	-	TRBV19	TRBJ2-2	TGTGCCAGTGTTGACAGGGCGAACACCGGGGAGCTGTTTTTT	CASVDRANTGELFF
TRBD2	-	TRBV4-3	TRBJ2-1	TGCGCCAGCAGCCGGCCCGGGACTAGCGGGGGGGCCTACAATGAGCAGTTCTTC	CASSRPGTSGGAYNEQFF
-	-	TRBV5-3	TRBJ1-6	TGTGCCAGAAGCCCAGAACAGGCGGTTTCGGATTCACCCCTCCACTTT	CARSPEQAVSDSPLHF
-	-	TRBV19	TRBJ1-2	TGTGCCAGTACTAATCCACAGGGATTCGGGAGCTACACCTTC	CASTNPQGFGSYTF
TRBD2	-	TRBV5-1	TRBJ2-2	TGCGCCAGCAGCCTCAGCGGGAGGGGGGCCGGGGAGCTGTTTTTT	CASSLSGRGAGELFF
TRBD2	-	TRBV15	TRBJ2-7	TGTGCCACCAGCGCACGCCTCGGTCGACTAGCGGGAGGAGGGGCCTACGAGCAGTACTTC	CATSARLGRLAGGGAYEQYF
-	-	TRBV7-8	TRBJ1-5	TGTGCCAGCAGCCCCTACAGGCTTAATAGCAATCAGCCCCAGCATTTT	CASSPYRLNSNQPQHF
-	-	TRBV7-9	TRBJ2-7	TGTGCCAGCAGCTTAGACAGAGTCTACGAGCAGTACTTC	CASSLDRVYEQYF
-	-	TRBV7-2	TRBJ1-4	TGTGCCAGCAGCTTAGGGGGGCGAGGGGAAAAACTGTTTTTT	CASSLGGRGEKLFF
-	once	TRBV7-3	TRBJ2-1	TGTGCCAGCCGTTTACCCGAGTTGAATGAGCAGTTCTTC	CASRLPELNEQFF
-	-	TRBV4-1	TRBJ1-5	TGCGCCAGCAGCCAAGTTAGTAGCAATCAGCCCCAGCATTTT	CASSQVSSNQPQHF
TRBD2	-	TRBV27	TRBJ2-1	TGTGCCAGCAGTTCTCTTTCTTTGACGCGGACTAGATTCAATGAGCAGTTCTTC	CASSSLSLTRTRFNEQFF
TRBD1	-	TRBV19	TRBJ2-6	TGTGCCAGTAGTACACCAGGGGGTCCTGGGGCCAACGTCCTGACTTTC	CASSTPGGPGANVLTF
-	many	TRBV6-5	TRBJ1-1	TGTGCCAGCAGAGAAGACAGGAACACTGAAGCTTTCTTT	CASREDRNTEAFF
-	-	TRBV28	TRBJ2-7	TGTGCCAGCCGAGCGGGTGGACCGAAGGGGGAGCAGTACTTC	CASRAGGPKGEQYF
TRBD1	-	TRBV7-2	TRBJ2-2	TGTGCCAGCAGCTTCGGACAGGCAGCCACCGGGGAGCTGTTTTTT	CASSFGQAATGELFF
-	-	TRBV11-2	TRBJ1-2	TGTGCCAGCAGTTATCGGGGGGACTATGGCTACACCTTC	CASSYRGDYGYTF
TRBD1	-	TRBV7-6	TRBJ2-7	TGTGCCAGCAGCTTAGAGACAGGGGCCTACGAGCAGTACTTC	CASSLETGAYEQYF
TRBD1	-	TRBV9	TRBJ2-1	TGTGCCAGCAGCGTAGGACAGGGAACTACAATCGAGCAGTTCTTC	CASSVGQGTTIEQFF
-	-	TRBV30	TRBJ1-5	TGTGCCTGGAGTGCCGACAGAAATCAGCCCCAGCATTTT	CAWSADRNQPQHF
-	-	TRBV19	TRBJ2-3	TGTGCCAGTAGTATAGGCGCGCCCGCCGGCACAGATACGCAGTATTTT	CASSIGAPAGTDTQYF
-	-	TRBV25-1	TRBJ2-5	TGTGCCAGCAGTGTAACCGGGACACCCCGAGAGACCCAGTACTTC	CASSVTGTPRETQYF